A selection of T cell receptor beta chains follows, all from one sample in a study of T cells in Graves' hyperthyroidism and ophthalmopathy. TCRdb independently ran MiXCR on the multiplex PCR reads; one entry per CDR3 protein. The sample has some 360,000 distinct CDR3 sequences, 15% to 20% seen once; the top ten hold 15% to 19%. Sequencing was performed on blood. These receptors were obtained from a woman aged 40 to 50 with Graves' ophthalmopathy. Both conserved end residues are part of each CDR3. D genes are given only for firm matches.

cdr3_aa: CSARVQGSYEQYF; j_call: TRBJ2-7; d_call: -; v_call: TRBV20-1
cdr3_aa: CASSSGAKMKVFF; j_call: TRBJ1-1; d_call: -; v_call: TRBV5-6
cdr3_aa: CASSTFRVNTEAFF; j_call: TRBJ1-1; d_call: -; v_call: TRBV6-1
cdr3_aa: CASKIRGYRLGTEAFF; j_call: TRBJ1-1; d_call: -; v_call: TRBV28
cdr3_aa: CASSLRTVNTGELFF; j_call: TRBJ2-2; d_call: -; v_call: TRBV5-1
cdr3_aa: CASSEGIGRIMNTEAFF; j_call: TRBJ1-1; d_call: -; v_call: TRBV2
cdr3_aa: CAVWASPDSGANVLTF; j_call: TRBJ2-6; d_call: -; v_call: TRBV10-3
cdr3_aa: CASSLDEGNYEQYF; j_call: TRBJ2-7; d_call: -; v_call: TRBV11-2
cdr3_aa: CASRKRIGDQETQYF; j_call: TRBJ2-5; d_call: -; v_call: TRBV6-2/TRBV6-3
cdr3_aa: CASSLEEGNTEAFF; j_call: TRBJ1-1; d_call: -; v_call: TRBV12-3/TRBV12-4
cdr3_aa: CASSPRDSPARANVLTF; j_call: TRBJ2-6; d_call: TRBD1; v_call: TRBV6-4
cdr3_aa: CASSYGDRESIQYF; j_call: TRBJ2-4; d_call: TRBD1; v_call: TRBV6-5
cdr3_aa: CSAGLGGPTGELFF; j_call: TRBJ2-2; d_call: -; v_call: TRBV29-1
cdr3_aa: CGLAGHIYEQYF; j_call: TRBJ2-7; d_call: -; v_call: TRBV7-2
cdr3_aa: CASSLGESRLGEAFF; j_call: TRBJ1-1; d_call: -; v_call: TRBV11-2
cdr3_aa: CASSPGGGYGYTF; j_call: TRBJ1-2; d_call: -; v_call: TRBV18
cdr3_aa: CASNNRGSNYEQYF; j_call: TRBJ2-7; d_call: TRBD1; v_call: TRBV28
cdr3_aa: CASSPQDRFANYGYTF; j_call: TRBJ1-2; d_call: TRBD1; v_call: TRBV6-1
cdr3_aa: CASSEPVTGNQPQHF; j_call: TRBJ1-5; d_call: -; v_call: TRBV6-1
cdr3_aa: CASSSGWALRTEAFF; j_call: TRBJ1-1; d_call: -; v_call: TRBV11-2
cdr3_aa: CSASPSGRKNEQYF; j_call: TRBJ2-7; d_call: TRBD2; v_call: TRBV20-1
cdr3_aa: CASSDQQGIWGEAFF; j_call: TRBJ1-1; d_call: -; v_call: TRBV25-1
cdr3_aa: CASSGGQGRISPPTRETQYF; j_call: TRBJ2-5; d_call: TRBD1; v_call: TRBV7-6
cdr3_aa: CASSNSEGNTIYF; j_call: TRBJ1-3; d_call: -; v_call: TRBV6-5
cdr3_aa: CASGSGIGNTEAFF; j_call: TRBJ1-1; d_call: -; v_call: TRBV12-5
cdr3_aa: CASSQDVDDPYGYTF; j_call: TRBJ1-2; d_call: -; v_call: TRBV4-3
cdr3_aa: CASSVATGTSYEQYF; j_call: TRBJ2-7; d_call: -; v_call: TRBV9
cdr3_aa: CASRGQGHPYEQYF; j_call: TRBJ2-7; d_call: TRBD1; v_call: TRBV5-1
cdr3_aa: CAWSDGGLAGVETQYF; j_call: TRBJ2-5; d_call: TRBD2; v_call: TRBV30
cdr3_aa: CASNSRGAKTQYF; j_call: TRBJ2-5; d_call: -; v_call: TRBV19
cdr3_aa: CASSISQGQSYEQYF; j_call: TRBJ2-7; d_call: TRBD1; v_call: TRBV19
cdr3_aa: CASGTYVGKETQYF; j_call: TRBJ2-5; d_call: -; v_call: TRBV28
cdr3_aa: CASSHGAGGEQYF; j_call: TRBJ2-7; d_call: TRBD1; v_call: TRBV9
cdr3_aa: CASSSGGSGAYEQYF; j_call: TRBJ2-7; d_call: TRBD2; v_call: TRBV6-5
cdr3_aa: CASSAFLGLGNQPQHF; j_call: TRBJ1-5; d_call: -; v_call: TRBV2
cdr3_aa: CASSRDRGSSGNTIYF; j_call: TRBJ1-3; d_call: TRBD1; v_call: TRBV11-2
cdr3_aa: CASSPGGGDNSPLHF; j_call: TRBJ1-6; d_call: -; v_call: TRBV6-5
cdr3_aa: CASSESHAGNEQYF; j_call: TRBJ2-7; d_call: -; v_call: TRBV6-1
cdr3_aa: CASSSPQPDRIKNIQYF; j_call: TRBJ2-4; d_call: -; v_call: TRBV6-5
cdr3_aa: CASSPIRPSGAMNTEAFF; j_call: TRBJ1-1; d_call: -; v_call: TRBV11-2
cdr3_aa: CASRDGRNKAFF; j_call: TRBJ1-1; d_call: -; v_call: TRBV6-1
cdr3_aa: CASTQTGPYYGYTF; j_call: TRBJ1-2; d_call: TRBD1; v_call: TRBV28
cdr3_aa: CSANLGLAGGGYEQYF; j_call: TRBJ2-7; d_call: TRBD2; v_call: TRBV20-1
cdr3_aa: CSSLSSYNEQFF; j_call: TRBJ2-1; d_call: -; v_call: TRBV29-1
cdr3_aa: CATSEAPEEAATLREQYF; j_call: TRBJ2-7; d_call: -; v_call: TRBV24-1
cdr3_aa: CASVGRQGVYEQYF; j_call: TRBJ2-7; d_call: TRBD1; v_call: TRBV2
cdr3_aa: CASGQLSSYEQYF; j_call: TRBJ2-7; d_call: -; v_call: TRBV28
cdr3_aa: CAWSFIPTEAFF; j_call: TRBJ1-1; d_call: -; v_call: TRBV30
cdr3_aa: CASSPSGFQETQYF; j_call: TRBJ2-5; d_call: -; v_call: TRBV4-1
cdr3_aa: CASSPQRDLGELFF; j_call: TRBJ2-2; d_call: TRBD2; v_call: TRBV7-3